This T cell receptor (beta chain) was retrieved from a study of blood T cell repertoires in COVID-19. About the research overall: Whether acute or convalescent, the COVID-19 samples came from the United States, Italy and Spain. Nucleic acid was either cDNA or gDNA, and it came from T cells, B-cell-depleted T cells, or PBMCs.

Per the authors' pipeline: By means of reference gene primer amplification, nucleated cell counts were estimated. The assay was immunoSEQ multiplex PCR, and TCRdb's table has in-frame clones only and misses some. V and J calls and clone size are given by that table; D and trimming were obtained from the DNA. The sample carries roughly 56,000 clones, 75% to 95% recorded once. Germline CDR1 SGHRS, CDR2 YFSETQ. The junction had 3 bases not matched to a gene; V was cut back by 0 bases and J by 0 bases. The CDR3 covers 15 residues. The sample taken for sequencing was peripheral blood. The chain links TRBV5-1 to TRBJ2-7; 7 bases match TRBD1. This sequence originates from a middle-aged man with active COVID-19. The CDR3 DNA follows: TGCGCCAGCAGCTTGGAGGACAGGAGCTCCTACGAGCAGTACTTC. Protein: CASSLEDRSSYEQYF.